Below are 15 T cell receptor beta chains sequenced from a single sample in a study of cytomegalovirus exposure and HLA in healthy donors. PCR was performed using 60 Vbeta and 13 Jbeta primers. Sequencing used immunoSEQ multiplex PCR; TCRdb keeps in-frame clones, though not all of them. The sample holds 150,000 to 250,000 clones, roughly 72% seen once. The sample consisted of PBMCs. The source of these receptors is a young man in good health and CMV-seronegative.

This clone was counted a single time. V is TRBV13 and J is TRBJ2-2; possible D gene TRBD2, 5 bases. V shed 3 bases and J shed 2 bases, with 16 bases lying between them. Germline V gene data show CDR1 as PRHDT and CDR2 as FYEKMQ (reference sequence). CDR3 size: 17 residues. As DNA, the CDR3 is TGTGCCAGCAGCTTTTGGAGAACCTCGGGAAACACCGGGGAGCTGTTTTTT. Translating it yields CASSFWRTSGNTGELFF.

The chain employs TRBV9 and TRBJ2-4; 7 bases are a match to TRBD1. The CDR3 length is 17 residues. Trimming took 4 bases from V and 3 from J; bases not matched to a gene: 13. Germline lookup yields CDR1 SGDLS and CDR2 YYNGEE. The DNA for the CDR3 is TGTGCCAGCAGCCCTCGGACAGGTGGGATTGGCAAAAACATTCAGTACTTC. It is translated as CASSPRTGGIGKNIQYF. Combining the CDR3 with reference TRBV9 and TRBJ2-4 gives the whole variable domain DSGVTQTPKHLITATGQRVTLRCSPRSGDLSVYWYQQSLDQGLQFLIQYYNGEERAKGNILERFSAQQFPDLHSELNLSSLELGDSALYFCASSPRTGGIGKNIQYFGAGTRLSVL.

The V and J genes are TRBV5-1 and TRBJ2-7; 10 bases line up with TRBD1. CDR3 length: 16 residues. With V trimmed by 0 bases and J by 4 bases, 7 bases remained unmatched. Germline assignment: CDR1 SGHRS and CDR2 YFSETQ. The CDR3 bases are TGCGCCAGCAGCTTGGTGCGACAGGGGGCGGGGTACGAGCAGTACTTC. This codes for CASSLVRQGAGYEQYF.

The chain joins TRBV28 to TRBJ2-7; 9 nucleotides agree with TRBD2. V lost 1 base to trimming and J lost 2 bases; unmatched junction nucleotides: 27. In germline, CDR1 is MDHEN, CDR2 SYDVKM. The CDR3 covers 23 residues. The CDR3 is CASSLFLGGVDKGGLASTYEQYF. DNA of the CDR3: TGTGCCAGCAGTTTATTTCTCGGGGGTGTTGACAAGGGTGGACTAGCGAGCACCTACGAGCAGTACTTC.

In this sample, this clone turned up once. The gene calls are TRBV6-1 and TRBJ2-1; 7 nucleotides line up with TRBD2. Germline CDR1 and CDR2: MNHNS and SASEGT. Trimming took 4 bases from V and 6 from J; bases not matched to a gene: 6. The CDR3 loop spans 14 amino acids. The chain's CDR3 is CASSGLAVPNEQFF. DNA of the CDR3: TGTGCCAGCAGTGGACTAGCAGTCCCCAATGAGCAGTTCTTC.

CDR3 sequence: CASSELGQGAEQYF. The CDR3 coding sequence is TGTGCCAGCAGTGAATTGGGACAGGGGGCCGAGCAGTACTTC. The genes are TRBV2 and TRBJ2-7; 12 nucleotides match TRBD1. Germline V lookup: CDR1 SNHLY, CDR2 FYNNEI. The J segment lost 6 bases and the V segment lost 2 bases, leaving 2 bases of the junction unmatched. The CDR3 has 14 residues.

The table lists this clone with a count of one. CDR3 sequence reads: CASSAMTPGTEAFF. Here the CDR3 DNA reads TGTGCCAGCAGCGCGATGACCCCGGGCACTGAAGCTTTCTTT. The chain uses TRBV5-5 and TRBJ1-1; D not resolved. Germline V gives CDR1 SGHKS, CDR2 YYEKEE (reference sequence). Trimming pared 4 bases from V and 4 bases from J, leaving 14 bases between. The length of the CDR3 is 14 residues.

CDR3 coding DNA: TGCGCCAGCGCGGGACCCAGGAACACTGAAGCTTTCTTT. Amino acid sequence: CASAGPRNTEAFF. The chain employs TRBV5-1 and TRBJ1-1; D may be TRBD1 (5 bases). There are 13 residues in the CDR3. The V gene's germline CDR1 is SGHRS and CDR2 YFSETQ. V shed 7 bases and J shed 1 base, with 11 bases lying between them. Together with reference TRBV5-1 and TRBJ1-1, the CDR3 gives the full variable domain: KAGVTQTPRYLIKTRGQQVTLSCSPISGHRSVSWYQQTPGQGLQFLFEYFSETQRNKGNFPGRFSGRQFSNSRSEMNVSTLELGDSALYLCASAGPRNTEAFFGQGTRLTVV.

This chain connects TRBV11-3 to TRBJ2-2; 8 bases map to TRBD1. CDR1 is SGHNT, CDR2 YENEEA, per germline. Germline trimming cut 5 bases from V and 4 bases from J; bases unmatched to any gene: 3. This CDR3 region has 14 residues. The CDR3 DNA reads as TGTGCCAGCAGCGCGGACAGGGTCACCGGGGAGCTGTTTTTT. This encodes CASSADRVTGELFF.

The chain joins TRBV4-1 to TRBJ2-7; 9 bases match TRBD2. In germline, CDR1 is MGHRA, CDR2 YSYEKL. The CDR3 loop spans 16 amino acids. V lost 1 base to trimming and J lost 3 bases; unmatched junction nucleotides: 7. The CDR3 is CASSQVLAGDSYEQYF. Here the CDR3 DNA reads TGCGCCAGCAGCCAAGTTTTAGCGGGAGATAGCTACGAGCAGTACTTC.

This clone was seen once. V gene TRBV21-1 combines with J gene TRBJ1-6; TRBD1 is the table's D call and was not checked against the DNA. TRBV21-1 is a documented pseudogene. The CDR3 spans 17 residues. As DNA, the CDR3 is TGTGCCAGCAGCGAGGACAGGGGGTCTAATGAGGGTTCACCCCTCCACTTT. It is translated as CASSEDRGSNEGSPLHF.

There are a few counts of this clone. The chain links TRBV5-4 to TRBJ1-1; perhaps TRBD1 as D (5 bases). This CDR3 is 15 amino acids long. CDR1 and CDR2 from the germline V gene are SGHNT and YYREEE (reference sequence). Deletions cut 4 bases from V and 0 bases from J, with 13 bases between. CDR3 loop: CASSPVGQVNTEAFF. DNA of the CDR3: TGTGCCAGCAGCCCCGTGGGGCAGGTGAACACTGAAGCTTTCTTT.

The rearrangement uses TRBV5-1 and TRBJ1-5; the D is unclear. Germline V gene sequence: CDR1 SGHRS, CDR2 YFSETQ. The length of the CDR3 is 15 residues. V lost 1 base, J lost 9 bases, and 17 bases lay in between. CDR3 DNA sequence: TGCGCCAGCAGCTTGTCACCGGGTCTTGATCGGCCCCAGCATTTT. It yields the protein CASSLSPGLDRPQHF.

There are a few counts of this clone. The J gene is TRBJ1-5, the V gene TRBV23-1; possible D gene TRBD1, 5 bases. TRBV23-1 is known as an ORF, though its function is uncertain. Trimming took off 0 bases at V and 6 bases at J, with 9 bases between the two ends. The CDR3 has 14 amino acids. The CDR3, as DNA: TGCGCCAGCAGTCAATCAGGGGAGGGTCAGCCCCAGCATTTT. Its protein is CASSQSGEGQPQHF.

This clone appeared once. CDR3 sequence: CATRADSLASNQPQHF. The CDR3 DNA sequence: TGTGCCACCAGGGCAGACAGCCTGGCTAGCAATCAGCCCCAGCATTTT. The chain links TRBV15 to TRBJ1-5; TRBD1 might be the D (5 bases). The ends were cut back, 6 bases at V and 0 bases at J, with 15 bases in the middle. Germline V gives CDR1 LNHNV, CDR2 YYDKDF (reference sequence). The CDR3 is made up of 16 amino acids.